This T cell receptor (beta chain) appears in the sequencing data of a study of blood T cell repertoires in COVID-19. Looking at the study overall: Acute and convalescent COVID-19 specimens originated in the United States, Italy and Spain.

J was trimmed by 6 bases and V by 0 bases; bases with no gene match: 6. CDR3 length: 14 residues. Germline V gives CDR1 SGDLS, CDR2 YYNGEE. Original processing methods: Amplification with reference gene primers provided the estimates of nucleated cell counts. Method: immunoSEQ multiplex PCR; TCRdb's copy keeps in-frame clones and lacks some. The V and J calls and clone size were taken over from that table, and D and trimming were inferred from the DNA. The sample yields around 100,000 clones, approximately 91% seen once. This clonotype was obtained from a man aged 50 to 59 with active COVID-19. This chain joins TRBV9 and TRBJ2-7; 7 positions agree with TRBD2. Sample: peripheral blood. As DNA, the CDR3 is TGTGCCAGCAGCGTAGGTCCGACGGGGGGCGAGCAGTACTTC. Encoded protein: CASSVGPTGGEQYF.